Below are 13 T cell receptor beta chains sequenced from a single sample in a study of cytomegalovirus exposure and HLA in healthy donors. The study ran its PCR with 60 Vbeta and 13 Jbeta primers. Profiling relied on immunoSEQ multiplex PCR, and the TCRdb table lists in-frame clones only, not all of them. The sample records some 62,000 clones, 70% to 90% being singletons. The specimen sequenced was PBMCs. The source is a man aged 18 to 30 in good health and CMV-seronegative.

The rearrangement uses TRBV2 and TRBJ2-4; D not resolved. From germline, CDR1 is SNHLY and CDR2 FYNNEI. This CDR3 has 15 amino acids. Trimming removed 1 base at V and 8 bases at J, with 15 bases between. The CDR3 DNA is TGTGCCAGCAGTGAAGGGCAGGCCCGGTTGGACATTCAGTACTTC. It encodes CASSEGQARLDIQYF.

This clone was observed a single time. The chain couples TRBV28 to TRBJ1-6; perhaps TRBD1 as D (5 bases). This CDR3 region has 15 residues. Trimming shortened V by 5 bases and J by 10 bases, and 18 bases separated the two germline ends. Per the germline V gene, CDR1 is MDHEN and CDR2 is SYDVKM. CDR3 sequence reads: CASSAPPRGLSPLHF. DNA of the CDR3: TGTGCCAGCAGTGCCCCACCACGGGGGTTATCACCCCTCCACTTT.

This chain uses TRBV7-9 with TRBJ2-3, with D possibly matching TRBD1 (5 bases). The CDR3 has 16 amino acids. Trimming removed 2 bases from V and 0 bases from J, with 12 bases in between. The germline CDR1 and CDR2 sequences are SEHNR and FQNEAQ (reference sequence). DNA of the CDR3: TGTGCCAGCAGCTTAACCCGGACAACTAGCACAGATACGCAGTATTTT. Its protein is CASSLTRTTSTDTQYF.

The rearrangement joins TRBV2 to TRBJ2-2; 10 positions match TRBD2. The length of the CDR3 is 15 residues. CDR1 SNHLY and CDR2 FYNNEI come from the germline V gene. V shed 3 bases, J shed 7 bases, and the junction held 5 bases outside the gene matches. The CDR3 nucleotides are TGTGCCAGCAGTGAGAGCGGGGGGGCCTTCGGGGAGCTGTTTTTT. Its protein product is CASSESGGAFGELFF.

This chain links TRBV7-3 with TRBJ2-1; 7 bases are shared with TRBD1. Germline assignment: CDR1 SGHTA and CDR2 FQGTGA. The CDR3 loop spans 14 amino acids. Trimming removed 5 bases from V and 4 bases from J; junction bases left unmatched: 5. CDR3 DNA: TGTGCCAGCAGCATCGACAGGGAGTACAATGAGCAGTTCTTC. Residues: CASSIDREYNEQFF.

The gene calls are TRBV28 and TRBJ1-3, with D perhaps matching TRBD1 (5 bases). The V gene's germline CDR1 is MDHEN and CDR2 SYDVKM. The V end lost 7 bases, the J end lost 0 bases, and 10 bases lay between the germline ends. This CDR3 is 14 amino acids long. DNA for the CDR3: TGTGCCAGCACCCACCAGGGCTCTGGAAACACCATATATTTT. The encoded protein is CASTHQGSGNTIYF.

V is TRBV28 and J is TRBJ2-7; 11 bases fit TRBD2. From germline, CDR1 is MDHEN and CDR2 SYDVKM. V lost 5 bases and J lost 7; bases outside the gene matches: 10. This CDR3 comprises 15 residues. The CDR3 DNA reads as TGTGCCAGCAGTCCTAGCGGGGGGATCATTTGGGAGCAGTACTTC. Translated, it gives CASSPSGGIIWEQYF.

J is TRBJ1-2 and V is TRBV6-6; no definite D call. V was cut by 7 bases and J by 10 bases, with 16 bases left in between. CDR1 and CDR2 from the germline V gene are MNHNY and SVGAGI (reference sequence). There are 12 residues in the CDR3. The CDR3 sequence: CASTPGEGSYTF. CDR3 coding DNA: TGTGCCAGCACCCCCGGGGAGGGTTCCTACACCTTC.

This clone was detected only once. The J gene is TRBJ2-3, the V gene TRBV4-1, with D perhaps matching TRBD1 (6 bases). Looked up from germline, CDR1 is MGHRA and CDR2 is YSYEKL. Trimming took off 0 bases at V and 0 bases at J, with 7 bases between the two ends. The CDR3 length is 15 residues. CDR3 DNA: TGCGCCAGCAGCCAAGACGGACAGAGCACAGATACGCAGTATTTT. Residues: CASSQDGQSTDTQYF.

The CDR3 DNA sequence: TGTGCCAGCAGCCGGGACAGTTACAATGAGCAGTTCTTC. Translating it yields CASSRDSYNEQFF. This chain joins TRBV7-9 and TRBJ2-1; 7 bases line up with TRBD1. CDR1 and CDR2 from the germline V gene are SEHNR and FQNEAQ (reference sequence). With 5 bases clipped from V and 4 bases from J, the junction kept 2 bases outside the gene matches. The CDR3 consists of 13 residues. Based on the CDR3 plus reference TRBV7-9 and TRBJ2-1, the full variable domain is DTGVSQNPRHKITKRGQNVTFRCDPISEHNRLYWYRQTLGQGPEFLTYFQNEAQLEKSRLLSDRFSAERPKGSFSTLEIQRTEQGDSAMYLCASSRDSYNEQFFGPGTRLTVL.

Written as DNA, the CDR3 is TGTGCCAGCAGCCAACCAGATAGCGCGCACGAGCAGTACTTC. It encodes CASSQPDSAHEQYF. The chain carries TRBV4-2 and TRBJ2-7; tentatively, D is TRBD2 (5 bases). Trimming shortened V by 2 bases and J by 5 bases, and 13 bases separated the two germline ends. CDR3 length: 14 residues. From germline, CDR1 is LGHNA and CDR2 YNFKEQ.

The rearrangement joins TRBV28 to TRBJ2-7, with D possibly matching TRBD1 (6 bases). V was cut by 4 bases and J by 2 bases, with 15 bases left in between. The CDR3 covers 15 residues. Germline V gives CDR1 MDHEN, CDR2 SYDVKM. In DNA, the CDR3 is TGTGCCAGCAGTTCTGCGGACAGTACCGCCTACGAGCAGTACTTC. Translation: CASSSADSTAYEQYF.

The chain couples TRBV7-8 to TRBJ1-6, with 7 positions matching TRBD1. The CDR3 covers 13 residues. Germline-derived CDR1 and CDR2 are SGHVS and FQNEAQ. Unmatched junction bases numbered 8, after V lost 3 bases and J lost 15 bases. CDR3 sequence (DNA): TGTGCCAGCAGCTTCCCGGGGACAGCTATCCTCCACTTT. This translates into CASSFPGTAILHF.